This record looks at one TCR beta chain sequence and its context. Assay: immunoSEQ multiplex PCR; the TCRdb copy retains only in-frame clones and omits some. The table has about 370,000 clones, roughly 90% seen once. The source of the sample is a study of blood T cell repertoires in COVID-19. Study at large: T cells, B-cell-depleted T cells, or PBMCs provided the cDNA or gDNA that served as material.

The V gene's germline CDR1 is LNHDA and CDR2 SQIVND (reference sequence). V was trimmed by 5 bases and J by 7 bases, leaving 19 bases between them. The CDR3 length is 15 residues. The material sequenced was peripheral blood. This sequence originates from a man between 18 and 35 years old with active or convalescent COVID-19. The gene calls are TRBV19 and TRBJ2-3; D is possibly TRBD2 (6 bases). CDR3 residues: CASSQGLGGSNTQYF. CDR3 nucleotide sequence: TGTGCCAGTAGTCAGGGTCTCGGGGGTTCGAATACGCAGTATTTT.